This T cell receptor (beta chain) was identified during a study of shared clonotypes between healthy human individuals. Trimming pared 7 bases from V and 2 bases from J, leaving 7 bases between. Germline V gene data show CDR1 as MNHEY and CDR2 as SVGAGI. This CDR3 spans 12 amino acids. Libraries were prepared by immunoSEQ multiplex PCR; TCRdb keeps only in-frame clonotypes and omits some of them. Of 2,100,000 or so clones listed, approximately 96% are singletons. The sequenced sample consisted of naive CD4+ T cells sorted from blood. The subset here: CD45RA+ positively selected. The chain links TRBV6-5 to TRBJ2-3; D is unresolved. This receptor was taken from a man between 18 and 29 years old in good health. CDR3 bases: TGTGCCAGCACCGATACCACAGATACGCAGTATTTT. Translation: CASTDTTDTQYF.